This TCR beta chain is drawn from a study of beta chain features in type 1 diabetes. As every portion of the isolated RNA was reverse transcribed, the sequencing read expressed TCRB transcripts. Sequencing used immunoSEQ multiplex PCR; TCRdb keeps in-frame clones, though not all of them. The sample shows over 300,000 clones, less than 9.5% of them seen only once. Looked up from germline, CDR1 is MGHRA and CDR2 is YSYEKL. The CDR3 loop spans 16 amino acids. The J segment lost 2 bases and the V segment lost 0 bases, leaving 5 bases of the junction unmatched. Only a few counts were recorded for this clone.

V gene TRBV4-1 combines with J gene TRBJ2-7, with TRBD1 identical over 9 bases. This TCR was recovered from a woman aged 18-29 years in good health. The sample comprised central memory CD4+ T cells from blood. The CDR3 DNA sequence: TGCGCCAGCAGCCAAGAACCGGGACAGGGTCCCTACGAGCAGTACTTC. Residues: CASSQEPGQGPYEQYF.